This T cell receptor (beta chain) derives from a study of radiation and T cells in renal cell carcinoma. Study context: Nephrectomy followed 15 Gy stereotactic body radiation by 4 weeks. Study-level findings and limits: Pretreatment tumor biopsies were lacking, so baseline clonotypes are unknown.

Profiled with immunoSEQ multiplex PCR; TCRdb holds only in-frame clones, not every one. The sample lists 94,000 or so clones; 65% to 85% were seen once. Points on this clone: Its target is not known.

As for time point: baseline pretreatment blood. Treatment indicated: 15 Gy SBRT to primary tumor, nephrectomy 4 weeks later. The TCR sequence derives from a man aged 60 to 75 with renal cell carcinoma. This specimen was blood, taken from a patient whose treatment included radiotherapy and nephrectomy.

Here the CDR3 DNA reads TGTGCCAGCAGCGTAGGACAGGGCTATGGCTACACCTTC. Translated: CASSVGQGYGYTF. The chain joins TRBV9 to TRBJ1-2; 7 nucleotides agree with TRBD1. There are 13 residues in the CDR3. Losses at the gene ends were 0 bases for V and 4 bases for J; bases not matched to a gene: 0. Germline V gives CDR1 SGDLS, CDR2 YYNGEE.